Detailed here is one TCR beta chain. CDR3 length: 16 amino acids. After removal of 2 bases from V and 5 bases from J, the junction contained 8 bases not matched to a gene. CDR1 is MNHNS and CDR2 is SASEGT in the germline V gene. This record belongs to a study of blood T cell repertoires in COVID-19. Across the whole study: T cells, B-cell-depleted T cells, or PBMCs provided the cDNA or gDNA that served as material.

The method was immunoSEQ multiplex PCR; TCRdb's version includes in-frame clones alone and lacks a portion of them. The sample lists approximately 77,000 clones, around three quarters occurring once. The chain combines TRBV6-1 with TRBJ1-2, with 10 bases that match TRBD1. Sequencing used peripheral blood. The sequence was obtained from a woman between 65 and 79 years old with acute or convalescent COVID-19. CDR3 protein: CASSETGQGGRYGYTF. CDR3 in DNA: TGTGCCAGCAGTGAAACCGGACAGGGGGGTCGGTATGGCTACACCTTC.